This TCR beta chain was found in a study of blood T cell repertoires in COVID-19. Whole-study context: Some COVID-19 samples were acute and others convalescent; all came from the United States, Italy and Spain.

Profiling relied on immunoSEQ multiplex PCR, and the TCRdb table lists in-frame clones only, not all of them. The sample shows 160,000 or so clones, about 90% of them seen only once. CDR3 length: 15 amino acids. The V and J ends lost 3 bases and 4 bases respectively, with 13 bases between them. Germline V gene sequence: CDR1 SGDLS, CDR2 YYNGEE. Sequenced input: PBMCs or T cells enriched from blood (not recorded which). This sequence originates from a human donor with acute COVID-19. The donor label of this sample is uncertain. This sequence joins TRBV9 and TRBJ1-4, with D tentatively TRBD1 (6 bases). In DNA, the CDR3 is TGTGCCAGCAGCGCGGGACGGACAGTTAATGAAAAACTGTTTTTT. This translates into CASSAGRTVNEKLFF.